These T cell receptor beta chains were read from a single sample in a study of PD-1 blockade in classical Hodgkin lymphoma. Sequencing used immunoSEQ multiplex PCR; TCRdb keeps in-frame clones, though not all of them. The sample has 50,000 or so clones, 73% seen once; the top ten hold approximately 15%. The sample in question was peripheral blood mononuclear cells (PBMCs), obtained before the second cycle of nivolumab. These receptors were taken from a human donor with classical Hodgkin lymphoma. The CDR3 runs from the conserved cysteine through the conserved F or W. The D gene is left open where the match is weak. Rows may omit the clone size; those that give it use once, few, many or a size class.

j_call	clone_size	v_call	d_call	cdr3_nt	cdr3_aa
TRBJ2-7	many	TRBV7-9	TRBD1	TGTGCCAGCAGCTCGGGACAGGGGGCGCGAAACTACGAGCAGTACTTC	CASSSGQGARNYEQYF
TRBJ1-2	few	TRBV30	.	TGTGCCTGGAGTGTGACGCCATTGAGTGGCTACACCTTC	CAWSVTPLSGYTF
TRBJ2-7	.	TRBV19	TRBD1	TGTGCCAGTAGTATTGGGACAGGGGGGACCTACGAGCAGTACTTC	CASSIGTGGTYEQYF
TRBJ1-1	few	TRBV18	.	TGTGCCAGCTCCGCCCTTTGGGGGGCTATGAACACTGAAGCTTTCTTT	CASSALWGAMNTEAFF
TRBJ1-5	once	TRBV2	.	TGTGCCAGCAGTGAAGCATGGGCAGAGGCCCAGCCCCAGCATTTT	CASSEAWAEAQPQHF
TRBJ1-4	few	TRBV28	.	TGTGCCAGCAGTACAGGGTATGCAACTAATGAAAAACTGTTTTTT	CASSTGYATNEKLFF
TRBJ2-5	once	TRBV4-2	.	TGTGCCAGCAGCCAAGATCCTAACGAACAAGAGACCCAGTACTTC	CASSQDPNEQETQYF
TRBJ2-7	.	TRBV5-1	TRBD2	TGCGCCAGCAGCTTATTGACTAGCGAAGCCCACTCCTACGAGCAGTACTTC	CASSLLTSEAHSYEQYF
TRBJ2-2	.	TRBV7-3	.	TGTGCCAGCAGCTTAGGTCAGACCGGGGAGCTGTTTTTT	CASSLGQTGELFF
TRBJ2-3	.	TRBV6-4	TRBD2	TGTGCCAGCAAAGCGGGAGGGAGCACAGATACGCAGTATTTT	CASKAGGSTDTQYF
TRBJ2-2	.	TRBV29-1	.	TGCAGCCAGTTAGGTAGGACCGGGGGGCTGTTTTTT	CSQLGRTGGLFF
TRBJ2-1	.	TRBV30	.	TGTGCCTGGAGGGGACTCGGGGATTCTGAGCAGTTCTTC	CAWRGLGDSEQFF
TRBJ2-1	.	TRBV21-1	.	TGTGCCACGAACGGGAGGCCCTACAATGAGCAGTTCTTC	CATNGRPYNEQFF
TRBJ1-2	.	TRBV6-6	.	TGTGCCAGCAGTTACTCTACGGGGTTTAGCTATGGCTACACCTTC	CASSYSTGFSYGYTF
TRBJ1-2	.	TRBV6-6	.	TGTGCCAGCAGTTCTACAGGCTATGGCTACACCTTC	CASSSTGYGYTF